This passage covers 21 T cell receptor beta chains from one sample sequenced in a study of cytomegalovirus exposure and HLA in healthy donors. The PCR was carried out with 60 Vbeta primers and 13 Jbeta primers. The assay was immunoSEQ multiplex PCR, and TCRdb's table has in-frame clones only and misses some. There are around 150,000 clones in the sample; 80% to 90% occur only once, and 4.3% lies in the top ten. The sequenced material came from PBMCs. The receptors come from a woman between 40 and 50 years old in good health and CMV-seropositive.

There are a few counts of this clone. This probably arose from a read error, given a far larger clone one base away. The chain links TRBV7-9 to TRBJ1-2; D gene ambiguous. Germline CDR1 reads SEHNR; CDR2 reads FQNEAQ (reference sequence). CDR3 length equals 14 residues. CDR3 nucleotide sequence: TGTTCCAGCAGCCCGGGGTCCGCTAACTATGGCTACACCTTC. Translating it yields CSSSPGSANYGYTF.

The V call is TRBV4-2, the J call TRBJ1-5, with TRBD1 matching over 7 bases. CDR3 length: 15 amino acids. The V gene end was trimmed by 0 bases and the J gene end by 6 bases; junction bases not matched to a gene: 5. CDR1 is LGHNA, CDR2 YNFKEQ, per germline. CDR3 nucleotides: TGTGCCAGCAGCCAAGAAGGACAGGTGAGTCAGCCCCAGCATTTT. It yields the protein CASSQEGQVSQPQHF.

This clone has more than one count but fewer than ten. The chain uses TRBV7-8 and TRBJ2-1; TRBD2 matches at 7 bases. This CDR3 has 16 residues. The germline CDR1 and CDR2 sequences are SGHVS and FQNEAQ. V was pared by 8 bases and J by 0 bases, with 10 bases of the junction left unmatched. This CDR3 reads CASGTNGGSSYNEQFF. CDR3 sequence (DNA): TGTGCCAGCGGGACTAACGGGGGGAGCTCCTACAATGAGCAGTTCTTC.

The V call is TRBV7-9, the J call TRBJ2-7; 7 bases align to TRBD2. CDR3 length: 17 residues. Germline V gives CDR1 SEHNR, CDR2 FQNEAQ (reference sequence). Trimming removed 4 bases from V and 2 bases from J; junction bases left unmatched: 14. DNA for the CDR3: TGTGCCAGCAGCTGGGGTAGTTGGCGGGAGACCCCCTACGAGCAGTACTTC. It translates to CASSWGSWRETPYEQYF.

V usage is TRBV5-3 and J usage is TRBJ2-1; 8 bases agree with TRBD2. TRBV5-3 is assigned to the ORF class and has an uncertain function. Unmatched junction bases numbered 5, after V lost 1 base and J lost 5 bases. CDR3 length equals 15 residues. CDR3 bases: TGTGCCAGAAGCTTGAGCGGGAGAGTAGACAATGAGCAGTTCTTC. It is translated as CARSLSGRVDNEQFF.

This clone turned up a few times. V gene TRBV19 combines with J gene TRBJ1-2, with TRBD1 matching 8 bases. The CDR3 extends over 13 amino acids. CDR1 is LNHDA and CDR2 is SQIVND in the germline V gene (reference sequence). V was clipped by 4 bases and J by 7 bases; unmatched bases: 5. CDR3 sequence (DNA): TGTGCCAGTAGTAGTGGACAGGGAATTGGCTACACCTTC. It codes for CASSSGQGIGYTF.

The chain carries TRBV15 and TRBJ2-3; 11 positions agree with TRBD2. The CDR3 is 17 amino acids. Germline trimming cut 0 bases from V and 3 bases from J; bases unmatched to any gene: 5. Germline V lookup: CDR1 LNHNV, CDR2 YYDKDF (reference sequence). Written as DNA, the CDR3 is TGTGCCACCAGCAGAGATCCTAGCGGGGGGCCGACAGATACGCAGTATTTT. It is translated as CATSRDPSGGPTDTQYF. The full variable domain, in which reference TRBV15 and TRBJ2-3 provide the parts outside the CDR3, is DAMVIQNPRYQVTQFGKPVTLSCSQTLNHNVMYWYQQKSSQAPKLLFHYYDKDFNNEADTPDNFQSRRPNTSFCFLDIRSPGLGDTAMYLCATSRDPSGGPTDTQYFGPGTRLTVL.

As regards this clone: The junction does not match germline at one end; this may be a read error. The V gene is TRBV2, the J gene TRBJ2-5; perhaps TRBD2 as D (5 bases). The J call could be wrong; TRBJ2-7 is a better fit for the DNA end. The CDR3 has 15 residues. Germline V gene sequence: CDR1 SNHLY, CDR2 FYNNEI. This CDR3 reads CASTEGLGGGYEQYF. DNA of the CDR3: TGTGCCAGCACTGAAGGTTTGGGCGGCGGGTACGAGCAGTACTTC.

The chain uses TRBV18 and TRBJ2-7; TRBD1 is a possible D gene (5 bases). Deletions cut 3 bases from V and 0 bases from J, with 6 bases between. Germline values: CDR1 KGHSH, CDR2 LQKENI. This CDR3 is built from 13 residues. CDR3 amino acids: CASSPDSSYEQYF. The CDR3 bases are TGTGCCAGCTCACCCGACAGCTCCTACGAGCAGTACTTC.

Remarks on this clone: Other DNA sequences in this specimen translate into the identical CDR3. V gene TRBV27 combines with J gene TRBJ1-1; D remains unclear. This CDR3 contains 13 residues. Germline loops: CDR1 MNHEY, CDR2 SMNVEV (reference sequence). V was trimmed by 2 bases and J by 1 base, leaving 5 bases between them. The CDR3 DNA sequence: TGTGCCAGCAGTTTAGCAGAGAACACTGAAGCTTTCTTT. This sequence encodes CASSLAENTEAFF.

With regard to this clone: Other DNA sequences within the sample encode an identical CDR3. The gene calls are TRBV18 and TRBJ1-2, with a possible D match to TRBD1 (5 bases). Trimming removed 3 bases at V and 3 bases at J, with 8 bases between. CDR3 length: 13 amino acids. Germline CDR1 is KGHSH and CDR2 is LQKENI. In DNA, the CDR3 is TGTGCCAGCTCACCTGGGGGGGACTATGGCTACACCTTC. Encoded protein: CASSPGGDYGYTF.

The rearrangement joins TRBV19 to TRBJ2-7; 9 bases map to TRBD2. After removal of 7 bases from V and 0 bases from J, the junction contained 4 bases not matched to a gene. Per germline, CDR1 LNHDA and CDR2 SQIVND (reference sequence). The CDR3 has 14 amino acids. CDR3 DNA: TGTGCCAGTACTTTAGCGGGGGTCTCCTACGAGCAGTACTTC. Protein sequence: CASTLAGVSYEQYF.

This clone was seen only a few times. The chain joins TRBV5-1 to TRBJ2-7; a possible D gene is TRBD1 (8 bases). V gave up 4 bases and J gave up 0 bases, with 29 bases separating them. Germline-derived CDR1 and CDR2 are SGHRS and YFSETQ. This CDR3 is built from 20 residues. CDR3 in DNA: TGCGCCAGCAGCCCAGCGGGGACAGGCCTCCTAACTGTGGGCTCCTACGAGCAGTACTTC. This sequence encodes CASSPAGTGLLTVGSYEQYF.

CDR3 loop: CASSYEGDYGYTF. Here the CDR3 DNA reads TGTGCCAGCAGTTACGAGGGTGACTATGGCTACACCTTC. The chain links TRBV6-6 to TRBJ1-2; no clear D gene. V gave up 2 bases and J gave up 3 bases, with 7 bases separating them. CDR1 and CDR2 from the germline V gene are MNHNY and SVGAGI (reference sequence). The CDR3 is 13 residues long.

The J gene is TRBJ2-7, the V gene TRBV29-1; 10 bases agree with TRBD2. The CDR3 is 13 residues long. Trimming cost V 7 bases and J 2 bases; bases outside gene matches: 5. Germline V CDR1 and CDR2: SQVTM, ANQGSEA. The CDR3 nucleotides are TGCAGCGCCACCGGGACTAGCGCCTACGAGCAGTACTTC. The encoded protein is CSATGTSAYEQYF.

This clone came up a few times. J is TRBJ2-3 and V is TRBV6-9; possible D gene TRBD1, 6 bases. The CDR3 totals 13 residues. Germline V gene sequence: CDR1 MNHGY, CDR2 SVAAGI. V lost 6 bases and J 5 bases, leaving 12 bases between the germline ends. Here the CDR3 reads CASRNRAEDTQYF. As DNA, the CDR3 is TGTGCCAGCAGGAACAGGGCGGAAGATACGCAGTATTTT.

V gene TRBV18 combines with J gene TRBJ2-3; possibly TRBD2 for D (7 bases). The germline V gene encodes CDR1 KGHSH and CDR2 LQKENI. V was clipped by 4 bases and J by 0 bases, with 17 bases between them. CDR3 size: 17 residues. CDR3 coding DNA: TGTGCCAGCTCACTACAGGGAGGGGGGCCTAGCACAGATACGCAGTATTTT. It translates to CASSLQGGGPSTDTQYF.

The V and J genes are TRBV9 and TRBJ2-7; a weak D match, TRBD2 (5 bases). V was clipped by 3 bases and J by 7 bases, with 14 bases between them. The CDR3 is made up of 13 amino acids. Germline-derived CDR1 and CDR2 are SGDLS and YYNGEE. The DNA of the CDR3 is TGTGCCAGCAGCGGAGATGGGTCGGGAGAGCAGTACTTC. Amino acids: CASSGDGSGEQYF.

The V and J genes are TRBV2 and TRBJ2-4; TRBD2 aligns across 11 bases. CDR1 and CDR2 (germline): SNHLY, FYNNEI. This CDR3 comprises 17 residues. V shed 4 bases and J 0 bases; nucleotides not matched to a gene: 5. DNA of the CDR3: TGTGCCAGCAGTGCACTAGCGGGGGCCCTAGCCAAAAACATTCAGTACTTC. Translation: CASSALAGALAKNIQYF.

The chain links TRBV19 to TRBJ2-3, with D perhaps matching TRBD1 (6 bases). The ends were cut back, 8 bases at V and 3 bases at J, with 21 bases in the middle. Germline loops: CDR1 LNHDA, CDR2 SQIVND (reference sequence). The CDR3 consists of 16 residues. CDR3 DNA sequence: TGTGCCAGTCGATCAGGCGGCAGGGGAAGGACAGATACGCAGTATTTT. It yields the protein CASRSGGRGRTDTQYF.

The rearrangement joins TRBV9 to TRBJ2-1, with 7 bases identical to TRBD1. The CDR3 length is 15 residues. Germline V gene data show CDR1 as SGDLS and CDR2 as YYNGEE. The V and J ends lost 4 bases and 5 bases, in that order; junction bases with no gene match: 9. This CDR3 reads CASSPGQAWDNEQFF. CDR3 bases: TGTGCCAGCAGCCCAGGACAGGCTTGGGACAATGAGCAGTTCTTC.